This is a list of T cell receptor beta chains from one sample in a study of patients and donors after allogeneic stem cell transplantation. One entry per CDR3 protein results from TCRdb running MiXCR on the RT-PCR reads. The sample includes about 74,000 distinct CDR3 sequences, 26% seen only once; the top ten take approximately 25%. The sequenced sample consisted of blood, either unsorted or a sorted T cell fraction (not recorded which). The receptors come from a human donor who was either an allogeneic HSCT recipient or a stem cell or donor lymphocyte infusion donor (not recorded which). It is not recorded whose cells these are; they may come from a transplant donor. Each CDR3 is given with its conserved first and last residue. The order of the fields is J gene, V gene, clone size, D gene, CDR3 DNA, CDR3 protein. The D gene is left open where the match is weak. The size field is filled for only some rows; it gives once, few, many or a size class.

J gene: TRBJ1-1; V gene: TRBV4-3; clone size: few; D gene: .; CDR3 DNA: TGCGCCAGCAGCCGACAAACAGGGAACGGGGGTGAAGCTTTCTTT; CDR3 protein: CASSRQTGNGGEAFF
J gene: TRBJ2-1; V gene: TRBV20-1; clone size: .; D gene: TRBD2; CDR3 DNA: TGCAGTGCGAATATCTGGACTAGCGGGGTCAATGAGCAGTTCTTC; CDR3 protein: CSANIWTSGVNEQFF
J gene: TRBJ2-2; V gene: TRBV12-3/TRBV12-4; clone size: .; D gene: TRBD1; CDR3 DNA: TGTGCCAGCATAGAGTGGGAGGACAGGGGCACCGGGGAGCTGTTTTTT; CDR3 protein: CASIEWEDRGTGELFF
J gene: TRBJ1-1; V gene: TRBV5-5; clone size: .; D gene: .; CDR3 DNA: TGTGCCAGCAGCTTGTATCAGGGGCAGGGGACTGAAGCTTTCTTT; CDR3 protein: CASSLYQGQGTEAFF
J gene: TRBJ2-2; V gene: TRBV20-1; clone size: .; D gene: .; CDR3 DNA: TGCAGTGCTAGAGAGGGCAGCACCCCCGGGGAGCTGTTTTTT; CDR3 protein: CSAREGSTPGELFF
J gene: TRBJ1-3; V gene: TRBV7-2; clone size: few; D gene: .; CDR3 DNA: TGTGCCAGCAGCTTATTGGGCAGGGGTATGGGAAACACCATATATTTT; CDR3 protein: CASSLLGRGMGNTIYF
J gene: TRBJ2-5; V gene: TRBV4-3; clone size: .; D gene: TRBD2; CDR3 DNA: TGCGCCAGCAGCCAGGGACTAGCGGGTTTCAAAGAGACCCAGTACTTC; CDR3 protein: CASSQGLAGFKETQYF
J gene: TRBJ2-7; V gene: TRBV20-1; clone size: .; D gene: .; CDR3 DNA: TGCAGTGCTAGAGATCAAAGCAGCTACGAGCAGTACTTC; CDR3 protein: CSARDQSSYEQYF
J gene: TRBJ2-1; V gene: TRBV12-5; clone size: .; D gene: TRBD1; CDR3 DNA: TGTGCTAGTGGTTTGGTACTGGGACAGGGGACCTACAATGAGCAGTTCTTC; CDR3 protein: CASGLVLGQGTYNEQFF
J gene: TRBJ1-1; V gene: TRBV7-7; clone size: medium-sized; D gene: .; CDR3 DNA: TGTGCCAGCAGCGCGGGCCACAACACTGAAGCTTTCTTT; CDR3 protein: CASSAGHNTEAFF
J gene: TRBJ1-2; V gene: TRBV18; clone size: .; D gene: TRBD1; CDR3 DNA: TGTGCCAGCTCACCCAACTTCGGACAGGGGGCAGTTGGCTACACCTTC; CDR3 protein: CASSPNFGQGAVGYTF